Reported below is one TCR beta chain. Antigen unknown. The data originate from a study of cytomegalovirus exposure and HLA in healthy donors. Germline lookup yields CDR1 MDHEN and CDR2 SYDVKM. The CDR3 covers 13 residues. V lost 8 bases, J lost 3 bases, and 10 bases lay in between. The study, taken as a whole, reports: Earlier findings revealed that most TCR beta V segments proved productive either about 90% or about 30% of the time. Another analysis was done later, and it associated approximately 17,000 TCR beta sequences with HLA alleles at 0.05 false discovery rate.

PCR was performed using 60 Vbeta and 13 Jbeta primers. Assay used: immunoSEQ multiplex PCR; TCRdb lists only in-frame clones, some missing. The table shows about 160,000 clones, with around 84% occurring only once. Every donor was a healthy person donating bone marrow. This sequence originates from a man aged 18 to 30 in good health and CMV-seronegative. This chain links TRBV28 with TRBJ2-2; perhaps TRBD2 as D (5 bases). The specimen was PBMCs. The CDR3 region is CASQKLDTGELFF. The CDR3 region has the DNA TGTGCCAGCCAAAAACTAGACACCGGGGAGCTGTTTTTT.